This T cell receptor (beta chain) originates from a study of cytomegalovirus exposure and HLA in healthy donors. Study overall: The roughly 130 validation repertoires used the same platform as the approximately 670 first-cohort repertoires (as reported by a later analysis).

Data came from immunoSEQ multiplex PCR; TCRdb stores just in-frame clones and leaves some out. The profile shows fewer than 150,000 clones, 70% to 90% of them singletons. The study, taken as a whole, reports: Researchers counted about 150 TCR beta chains as cytomegalovirus-associated. Subsequent analysis found a tendency for first-cohort TCR clusters to co-occur within the 95 to 150 validation repertoires.

The CDR3 covers 12 residues. Germline loops: CDR1 SGHNT, CDR2 YYREEE (reference sequence). V was clipped by 0 bases and J by 5 bases, with 3 bases between them. On this clone: Its antigen is currently unknown.

V gene TRBV5-4 combines with J gene TRBJ2-4; D is unclear. The sequence was obtained from a man between 18 and 29 years old in good health and CMV-seropositive. Sequencing input: PBMCs. The CDR3 coding sequence is TGTGCCAGCAGCTTGGCTCAAAACATTCAGTACTTC. Its protein is CASSLAQNIQYF.